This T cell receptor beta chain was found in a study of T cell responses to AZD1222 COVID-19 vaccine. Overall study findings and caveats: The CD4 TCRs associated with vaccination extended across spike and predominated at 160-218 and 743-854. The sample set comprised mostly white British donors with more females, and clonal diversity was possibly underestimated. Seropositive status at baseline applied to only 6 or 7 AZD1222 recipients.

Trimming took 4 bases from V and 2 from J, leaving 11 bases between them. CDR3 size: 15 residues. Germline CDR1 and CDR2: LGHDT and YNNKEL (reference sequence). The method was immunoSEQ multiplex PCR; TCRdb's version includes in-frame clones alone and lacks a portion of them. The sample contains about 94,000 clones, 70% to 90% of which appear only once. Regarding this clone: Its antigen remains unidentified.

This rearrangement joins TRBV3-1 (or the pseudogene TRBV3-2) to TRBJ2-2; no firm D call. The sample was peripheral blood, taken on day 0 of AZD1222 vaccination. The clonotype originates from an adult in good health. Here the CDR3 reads CASSRTEANTGELFF. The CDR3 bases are TGTGCCAGCAGCCGAACAGAAGCCAACACCGGGGAGCTGTTTTTT.